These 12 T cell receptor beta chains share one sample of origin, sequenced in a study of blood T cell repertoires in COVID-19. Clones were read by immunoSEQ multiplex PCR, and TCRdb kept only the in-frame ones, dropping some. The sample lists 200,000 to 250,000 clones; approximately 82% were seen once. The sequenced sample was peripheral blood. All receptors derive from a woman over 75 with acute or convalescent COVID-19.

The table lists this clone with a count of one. The CDR3 bases are TGTGCCATCAGTGAGTCTATCGGGAATCAGCCCCAGCATTTT. Amino acid sequence: CAISESIGNQPQHF. J is TRBJ1-5 and V is TRBV10-3; D call uncertain. The CDR3 runs 14 residues. The germline CDR1 and CDR2 sequences are ENHRY and SYGVKD. V lost 0 bases and J 4 bases, leaving 7 bases between the germline ends.

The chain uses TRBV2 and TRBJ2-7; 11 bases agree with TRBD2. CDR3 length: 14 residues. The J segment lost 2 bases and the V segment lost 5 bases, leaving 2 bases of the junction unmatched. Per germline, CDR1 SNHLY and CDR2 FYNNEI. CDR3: CASSRLAGTYEQYF. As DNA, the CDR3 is TGTGCCAGCAGTCGACTAGCGGGGACCTACGAGCAGTACTTC.

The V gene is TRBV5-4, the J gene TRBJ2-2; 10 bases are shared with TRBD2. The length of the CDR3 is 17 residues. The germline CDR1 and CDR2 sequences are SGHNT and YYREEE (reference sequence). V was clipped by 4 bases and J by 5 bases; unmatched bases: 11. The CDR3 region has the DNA TGTGCCAGCAGCCCGAGTCAGGGACTAGCGTGGACCGGGGAGCTGTTTTTT. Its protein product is CASSPSQGLAWTGELFF.

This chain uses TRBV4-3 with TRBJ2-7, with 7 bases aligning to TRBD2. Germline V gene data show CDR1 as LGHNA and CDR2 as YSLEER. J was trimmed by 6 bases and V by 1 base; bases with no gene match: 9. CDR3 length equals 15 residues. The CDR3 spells CASSQGAGGNGEQYF. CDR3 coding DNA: TGCGCCAGCAGCCAAGGGGCCGGGGGGAATGGCGAGCAGTACTTC.

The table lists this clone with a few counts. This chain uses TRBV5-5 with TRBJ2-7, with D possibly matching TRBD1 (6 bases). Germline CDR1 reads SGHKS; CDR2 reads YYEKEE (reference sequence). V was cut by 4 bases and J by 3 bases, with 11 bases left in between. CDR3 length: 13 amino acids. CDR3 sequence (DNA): TGTGCCAGCAGCCTACAGGGATACTACGAGCAGTACTTC. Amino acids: CASSLQGYYEQYF.

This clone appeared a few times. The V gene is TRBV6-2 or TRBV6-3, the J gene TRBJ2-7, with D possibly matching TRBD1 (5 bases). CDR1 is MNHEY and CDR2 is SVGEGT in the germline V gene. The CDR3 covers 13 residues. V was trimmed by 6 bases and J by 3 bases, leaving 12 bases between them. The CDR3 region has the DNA TGTGCCAGCAGCTTACAGGCGTTCTACGAGCAGTACTTC. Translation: CASSLQAFYEQYF.

The CDR3, as DNA: TGTGCCAGTACCAAACCCGGAGATACGCAGTATTTT. It is translated as CASTKPGDTQYF. The chain links TRBV19 to TRBJ2-3, with D hard to call. Trimming cost V 7 bases and J 5 bases, with 10 bases left between them. This CDR3 region has 12 residues. Germline V gene sequence: CDR1 LNHDA, CDR2 SQIVND (reference sequence). The full variable domain, in which reference TRBV19 and TRBJ2-3 provide the parts outside the CDR3, is DGGITQSPKYLFRKEGQNVTLSCEQNLNHDAMYWYRQDPGQGLRLIYYSQIVNDFQKGDIAEGYSVSREKKESFPLTVTSAQKNPTAFYLCASTKPGDTQYFGPGTRLTVL.

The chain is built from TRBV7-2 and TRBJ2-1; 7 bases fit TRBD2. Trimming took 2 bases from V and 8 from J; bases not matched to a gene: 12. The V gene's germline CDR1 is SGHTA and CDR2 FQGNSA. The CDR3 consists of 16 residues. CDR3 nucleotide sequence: TGTGCCAGCAGCTTACTTTCGGGGGAGGGTTTGTATGAGCAGTTCTTC. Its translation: CASSLLSGEGLYEQFF. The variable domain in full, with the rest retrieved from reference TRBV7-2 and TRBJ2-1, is GAGVSQSPSNKVTEKGKDVELRCDPISGHTALYWYRQSLGQGLEFLIYFQGNSAPDKSGLPSDRFSAERTGGSVSTLTIQRTQQEDSAVYLCASSLLSGEGLYEQFFGPGTRLTVL.

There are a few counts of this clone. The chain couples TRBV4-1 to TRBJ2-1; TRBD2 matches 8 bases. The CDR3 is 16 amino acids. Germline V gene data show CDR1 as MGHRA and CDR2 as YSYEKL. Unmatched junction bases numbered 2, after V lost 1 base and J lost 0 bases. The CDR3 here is CASSQVAGLSYNEQFF. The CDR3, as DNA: TGCGCCAGCAGCCAAGTAGCGGGACTCTCCTACAATGAGCAGTTCTTC.

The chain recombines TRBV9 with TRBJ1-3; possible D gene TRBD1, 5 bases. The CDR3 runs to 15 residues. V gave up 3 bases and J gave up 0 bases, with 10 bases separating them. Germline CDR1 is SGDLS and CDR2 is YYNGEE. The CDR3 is CASSARQSSGNTIYF. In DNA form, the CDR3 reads TGTGCCAGCAGCGCTCGACAGTCCTCTGGAAACACCATATATTTT. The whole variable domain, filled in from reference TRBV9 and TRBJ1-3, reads DSGVTQTPKHLITATGQRVTLRCSPRSGDLSVYWYQQSLDQGLQFLIQYYNGEERAKGNILERFSAQQFPDLHSELNLSSLELGDSALYFCASSARQSSGNTIYFGEGSWLTVV.

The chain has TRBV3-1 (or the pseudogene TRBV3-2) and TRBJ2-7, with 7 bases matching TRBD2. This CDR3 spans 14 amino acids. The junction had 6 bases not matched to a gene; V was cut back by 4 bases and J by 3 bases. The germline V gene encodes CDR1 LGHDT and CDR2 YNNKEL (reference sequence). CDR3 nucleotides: TGTGCCAGCAGCCGTACTTCTAGCGGCTACGAGCAGTACTTC. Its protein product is CASSRTSSGYEQYF.

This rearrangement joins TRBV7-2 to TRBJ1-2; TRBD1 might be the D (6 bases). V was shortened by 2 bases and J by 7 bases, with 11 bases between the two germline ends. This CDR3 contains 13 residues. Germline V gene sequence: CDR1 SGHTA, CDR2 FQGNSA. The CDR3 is CASSLHRDSGYTF. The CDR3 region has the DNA TGTGCCAGCAGCTTACACAGGGATAGTGGCTACACCTTC. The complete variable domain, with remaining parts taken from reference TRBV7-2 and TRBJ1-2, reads GAGVSQSPSNKVTEKGKDVELRCDPISGHTALYWYRQSLGQGLEFLIYFQGNSAPDKSGLPSDRFSAERTGGSVSTLTIQRTQQEDSAVYLCASSLHRDSGYTFGSGTRLTVV.